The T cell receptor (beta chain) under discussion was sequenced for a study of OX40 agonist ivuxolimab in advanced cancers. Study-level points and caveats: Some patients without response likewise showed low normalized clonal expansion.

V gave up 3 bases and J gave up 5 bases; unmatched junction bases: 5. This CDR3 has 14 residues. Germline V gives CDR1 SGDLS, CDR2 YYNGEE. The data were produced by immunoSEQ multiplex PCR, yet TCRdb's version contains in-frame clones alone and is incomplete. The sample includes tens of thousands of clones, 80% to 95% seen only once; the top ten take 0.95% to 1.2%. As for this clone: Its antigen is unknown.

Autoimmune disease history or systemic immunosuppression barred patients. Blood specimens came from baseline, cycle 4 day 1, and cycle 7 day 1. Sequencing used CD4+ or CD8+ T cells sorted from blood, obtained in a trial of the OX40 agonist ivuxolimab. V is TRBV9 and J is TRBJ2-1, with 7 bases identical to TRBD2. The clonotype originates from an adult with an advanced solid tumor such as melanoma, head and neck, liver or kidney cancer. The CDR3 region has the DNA TGTGCCAGCAGCGGCGGGAGTAGGAACAATGAGCAGTTCTTC. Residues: CASSGGSRNNEQFF.